The entry below describes one T cell receptor beta chain. Its antigen is still unknown. This record belongs to a study of Ad26.COV2.S vaccination and SARS-CoV-2 variants. Study in general: Donor participated within the Ad26.COV2.S arm of the COV1001 trial. Intramuscularly, Ad26.COV2.S was given either once or twice, 56 days apart.

Treatment indicated: some 20 received Ad26.COV2.S at low or high dose, single or two shots; about 5 received placebo; per-sample allocation not given. Day 63 following the first vaccine or placebo injection was when the samples were taken. Findings and caveats of the study: Marked by substantial breadth, spike-specific CD8+ and CD4+ T cell responses were reportedly seen after vaccination.

Data came from immunoSEQ multiplex PCR; TCRdb stores just in-frame clones and leaves some out. This sample has approximately 280,000 clones, with 70% to 90% found just once. Between the trimmed V and J ends, which lost 1 base and 10 bases, there was a span of 17 bases. The length of the CDR3 is 15 residues. Germline V gene lookup returns CDR1 LGHNT and CDR2 FRNRAP. The receptor comes from a person between 18 and 65 years old who received the Ad26.COV2.S COVID-19 vaccine or a placebo. The sample here was peripheral blood, taken in a trial of Ad26.COV2.S vaccine versus placebo. V is TRBV12-5 and J is TRBJ1-5; D ambiguous. DNA of the CDR3: TGTGCTAGTGGTTTGGACGGTTTGGGTTCTCTTCCCCAGCATTTT. Translation gives CASGLDGLGSLPQHF.